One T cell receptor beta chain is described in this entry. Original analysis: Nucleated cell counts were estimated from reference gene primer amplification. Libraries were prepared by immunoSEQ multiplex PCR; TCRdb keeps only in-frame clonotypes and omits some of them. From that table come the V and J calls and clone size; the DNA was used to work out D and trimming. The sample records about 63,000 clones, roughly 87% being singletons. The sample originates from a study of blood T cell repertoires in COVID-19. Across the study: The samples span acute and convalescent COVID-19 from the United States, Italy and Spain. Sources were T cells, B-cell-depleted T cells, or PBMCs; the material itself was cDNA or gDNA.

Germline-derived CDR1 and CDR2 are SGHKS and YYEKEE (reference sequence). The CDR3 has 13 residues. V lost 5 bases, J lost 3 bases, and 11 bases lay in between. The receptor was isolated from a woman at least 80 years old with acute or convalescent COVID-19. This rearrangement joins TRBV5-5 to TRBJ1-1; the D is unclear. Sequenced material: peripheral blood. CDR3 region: CASSPEGDTEAFF. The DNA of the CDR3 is TGTGCCAGCAGTCCTGAGGGTGACACTGAAGCTTTCTTT. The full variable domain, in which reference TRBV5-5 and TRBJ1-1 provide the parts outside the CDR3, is DAGVTQSPTHLIKTRGQQVTLRCSPISGHKSVSWYQQVLGQGPQFIFQYYEKEERGRGNFPDRFSARQFPNYSSELNVNALLLGDSALYLCASSPEGDTEAFFGQGTRLTVV.